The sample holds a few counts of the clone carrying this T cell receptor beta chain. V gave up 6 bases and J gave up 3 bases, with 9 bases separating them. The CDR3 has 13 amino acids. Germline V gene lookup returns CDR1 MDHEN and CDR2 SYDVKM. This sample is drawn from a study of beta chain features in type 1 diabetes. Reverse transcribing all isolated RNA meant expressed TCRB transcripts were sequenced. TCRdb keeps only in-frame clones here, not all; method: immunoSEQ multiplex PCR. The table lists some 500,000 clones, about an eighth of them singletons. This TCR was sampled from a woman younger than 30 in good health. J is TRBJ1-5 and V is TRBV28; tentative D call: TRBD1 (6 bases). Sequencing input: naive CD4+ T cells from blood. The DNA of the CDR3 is TGTGCCAGCAGAGACAGGCTCAATCAGCCCCAGCATTTT. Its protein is CASRDRLNQPQHF.